The clone carrying this TCR beta chain appeared a few times. The source of the sample is a study of T cells after yellow fever vaccination. The length of the CDR3 is 15 residues. Germline loops: CDR1 ENHRY, CDR2 SYGVKD. V lost 4 bases, J lost 1 base, and 13 bases lay in between. TCRdb analysed the 5' RACE reads with MiXCR anew, one entry per CDR3 protein. The top ten hold around 16% of the sample, which has under 550,000 distinct CDR3 sequences, just over 20% seen once. The sequencing here drew on PBMCs, taken roughly 23 days after the first yellow fever vaccination. This TCR came from a man between 18 and 29 years old who received the YFV17D yellow fever vaccine. The chain is built from TRBV10-3 and TRBJ2-5, with D hard to call. CDR3 loop: CAISVAVAFQETQYF. CDR3 sequence (DNA): TGTGCCATCAGTGTGGCAGTGGCCTTCCAAGAGACCCAGTACTTC.